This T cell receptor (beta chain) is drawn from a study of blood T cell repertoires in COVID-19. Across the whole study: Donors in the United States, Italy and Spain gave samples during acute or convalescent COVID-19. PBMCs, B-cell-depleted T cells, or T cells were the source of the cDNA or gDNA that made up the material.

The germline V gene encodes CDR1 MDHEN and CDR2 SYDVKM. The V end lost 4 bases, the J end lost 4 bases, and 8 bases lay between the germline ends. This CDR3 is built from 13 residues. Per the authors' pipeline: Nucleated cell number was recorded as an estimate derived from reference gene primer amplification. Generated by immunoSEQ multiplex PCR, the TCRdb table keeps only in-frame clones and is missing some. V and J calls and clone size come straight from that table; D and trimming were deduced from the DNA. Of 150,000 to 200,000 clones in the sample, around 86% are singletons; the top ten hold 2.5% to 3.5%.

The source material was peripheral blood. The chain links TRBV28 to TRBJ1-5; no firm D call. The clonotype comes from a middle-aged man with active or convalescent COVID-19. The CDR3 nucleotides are TGTGCCAGCAGTTCACAGCTTAATCAGCCCCAGCATTTT. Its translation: CASSSQLNQPQHF.